The next 4 T cell receptor beta chains were all read from a single sample in a study of cytomegalovirus exposure and HLA in healthy donors. In the PCR, 60 Vbeta and 13 Jbeta primers were used. Clones were sequenced by immunoSEQ multiplex PCR, and TCRdb holds only the in-frame ones, with some missing. The table shows fewer than 250,000 clones, with around 84% occurring only once. Sample: PBMCs. These receptors came from a woman between 18 and 30 years old in good health and CMV-seronegative.

In the case of this clone: Other DNA sequences in the sample encode the same CDR3. The chain uses TRBV2 and TRBJ1-2, with TRBD1 as a possible D gene (5 bases). This CDR3 has 13 residues. Germline V gives CDR1 SNHLY, CDR2 FYNNEI. The ends were cut back, 4 bases at V and 1 base at J, with 7 bases in the middle. CDR3 sequence reads: CASSVDSNYGYTF. CDR3 DNA: TGTGCCAGCAGTGTTGACAGTAACTATGGCTACACCTTC.

The V call is TRBV5-1, the J call TRBJ1-2, with 7 bases aligning to TRBD1. Trimming removed 5 bases from V and 8 bases from J; junction bases left unmatched: 12. The CDR3 totals 14 residues. Germline V lookup: CDR1 SGHRS, CDR2 YFSETQ. This chain's CDR3 is CASSSGTAAWGYTF. The CDR3 bases are TGCGCCAGCAGTTCTGGGACAGCCGCATGGGGCTACACCTTC.

The genes are TRBV27 and TRBJ1-1, with D maybe TRBD1 (6 bases). V was pared by 4 bases and J by 6 bases, with 12 bases between. Germline CDR1 and CDR2: MNHEY and SMNVEV (reference sequence). CDR3 length: 13 amino acids. DNA for the CDR3: TGTGCCAGCAGTTCGACTCGACAGGCTGAAGCTTTCTTT. As protein: CASSSTRQAEAFF.

The CDR3: CASSVGFGQGAEYEQYF. The CDR3, as DNA: TGTGCCAGCAGCGTAGGTTTCGGACAGGGAGCCGAATACGAGCAGTACTTC. The chain recombines TRBV9 with TRBJ2-7; 8 bases line up with TRBD1. Germline loops: CDR1 SGDLS, CDR2 YYNGEE. The CDR3 totals 17 residues. V trimming: 0 bases; J trimming: 4 bases; junction bases outside the gene matches: 12.